These T cell receptor beta chains were read from a single sample in a study of T cell changes during pregnancy in multiple sclerosis. Measured with immunoSEQ multiplex PCR; TCRdb has only the in-frame clones, and not every one. The sample gives 60,000 to 65,000 clones, about 90% of which show up once; roughly 2.1% is in the top ten. This sample comprised peripheral blood, obtained in the second trimester of pregnancy. These receptor sequences come from a female donor in good health, enrolled as a control in a pregnancy study. CDR3s include the opening cysteine and the closing phenylalanine or tryptophan. The D gene is left open where the match is weak. Expanded clones get a size class; other rows say once, few or many, or leave the size out.

d_gene,j_gene,v_gene,abundance,CDR3nt,CDR3aa
NA,TRBJ1-6,TRBV27,NA,TGTGCCAGCAGTTCCCACAGTGGAAATAATTCACCCCTCCACTTT,CASSSHSGNNSPLHF
NA,TRBJ1-2,TRBV2,NA,TGTGCCAGCAGTGAGGGGGCTAGCTATGGCTACACCTTC,CASSEGASYGYTF
NA,TRBJ2-3,TRBV5-6,NA,TGTGCCAGCAGCTTGGGCGACAGAAGCACAGATACGCAGTATTTT,CASSLGDRSTDTQYF
NA,TRBJ1-2,TRBV29-1,NA,TGCAGCGTTGAGGGGGCGTCCTATGGCTACACCTTC,CSVEGASYGYTF
NA,TRBJ2-2,TRBV4-1,few,TGCGCCAGCAGCCAAGTACTCGCCGGGGAGCTGTTTTTT,CASSQVLAGELFF
NA,TRBJ1-1,TRBV11-3,NA,TGTGCCAGCAGCTTAAATCAGGGTACGGCTTTCTTT,CASSLNQGTAFF
NA,TRBJ2-7,TRBV6-5,NA,TGTGCCAGCAGTTTGGACACTTTGGCCTACGAGCAGTACTTC,CASSLDTLAYEQYF
TRBD2,TRBJ2-1,TRBV27,NA,TGTGCCAGCAGTGGGTTGTTAGCGGGTCTCAATGAGCAGTTCTTC,CASSGLLAGLNEQFF
NA,TRBJ2-5,TRBV10-2,NA,TGCGCCAGCACGCGATCGAAAGAAGAGACCCAGTACTTC,CASTRSKEETQYF
TRBD1,TRBJ2-2,TRBV5-4,NA,TGTGCCAGCAGCAAAAGAGGGGGCGTGGGGACCGGGGAGCTGTTTTTT,CASSKRGGVGTGELFF
NA,TRBJ2-7,TRBV21-1,NA,TGTGCCAGCAGCAAACCGAAGACAGGAGACTACGAGCAGTACTTC,CASSKPKTGDYEQYF
TRBD1,TRBJ1-2,TRBV18,NA,TGTGCCAGCTCCCCGTCGGACAGGACGGGCTATGGCTACACCTTC,CASSPSDRTGYGYTF
NA,TRBJ2-3,TRBV6-4,once,TGTGCCAGCAGTATGGGAGTGAGGGCCACAGATACGCAGTATTTT,CASSMGVRATDTQYF
TRBD2,TRBJ2-5,TRBV11-3,NA,TGTGCCAGCAGCTCCGGGACTAGGGTCCAAGAGACCCAGTACTTC,CASSSGTRVQETQYF
NA,TRBJ2-3,TRBV21-1,NA,TGTGCCAGCAGCAAAGTTGGGGCGGGACAGGGGGGTTTTAAGAGCACAGATACGCAGTATTTT,CASSKVGAGQGGFKSTDTQYF
TRBD1,TRBJ1-1,TRBV7-8,NA,TGTGCCAGCAGCTTGGGCGACAGGGAAAATGAAGCTTTCTTT,CASSLGDRENEAFF
TRBD1,TRBJ1-2,TRBV27,NA,TGTGCCAGTCCGGACAGGGGACTTAACTATGGCTACACCTTC,CASPDRGLNYGYTF
NA,TRBJ2-1,TRBV29-1,NA,TGCAGCGTTTTGTTACTAGCAACCGATGAGCAGTTCTTC,CSVLLLATDEQFF
TRBD1,TRBJ1-3,TRBV7-6,once,TGTGCCAGCAGCATGGGACAGGGGCTCTCTGGAAACACCATATATTTT,CASSMGQGLSGNTIYF
NA,TRBJ1-2,TRBV30,few,TGTGCCTGGAGTGTAGGAGCTGGCTACACCTTC,CAWSVGAGYTF
NA,TRBJ2-5,TRBV27,once,TGTGCCAGCGGGTTGGCAACGAGGGCCCAGTACTTC,CASGLATRAQYF
TRBD1,TRBJ2-5,TRBV5-5,NA,TGTGCCAGCAGCTTGGGGGGACAGGTGACCCAAGAGACCCAGTACTTC,CASSLGGQVTQETQYF
TRBD2,TRBJ2-3,TRBV15,once,TGTGCCACTAAGCGGGAGAGCAGAGATACGCAGTATTTT,CATKRESRDTQYF
TRBD2,TRBJ2-1,TRBV15,NA,TGTGCCACCAGCGGCGGGAGTTTAGCAAATGAGCAGTTCTTC,CATSGGSLANEQFF
NA,TRBJ1-1,TRBV7-9,NA,TGTGCCAGCAGCTTGAACGAGAGGGCTTTCTTT,CASSLNERAFF
TRBD2,TRBJ2-1,TRBV9,NA,TGTGCCAGCAGCGGTTTAGCGGGGGGGCCCTACAATGAGCAGTTCTTC,CASSGLAGGPYNEQFF
NA,TRBJ2-3,TRBV19,NA,TGTGCCAGTAGTATAGTGGCGGGAACTCTCGATACGCAGTATTTT,CASSIVAGTLDTQYF
NA,TRBJ2-7,TRBV28,NA,TGTGCCAGCAGTCCCCTACTCGGACAGTCGTCCTACGAGCAGTACTTC,CASSPLLGQSSYEQYF
NA,TRBJ2-1,TRBV10-1,NA,TGCGCCAGCAGTCCCTCCCCGGGTGGAGAGCAGTTCTTC,CASSPSPGGEQFF
NA,TRBJ1-2,TRBV21-1,NA,TGTGCCAGCAGCCCACCGGGACAGGGAGGAGGAGGCTACACCTTC,CASSPPGQGGGGYTF
TRBD2,TRBJ2-5,TRBV19,once,TGTGCCAGTAGTATACGGGGACTAGCGGCACAACTGCCGGAGACCCAGTACTTC,CASSIRGLAAQLPETQYF
NA,TRBJ1-2,TRBV28,NA,TGTGCCAGCAGTTTGGCGTTTCGGAGCTATGGCTACACCTTC,CASSLAFRSYGYTF